The T cell receptor (beta chain) described here comes from a study of blood T cell repertoires in COVID-19. Study summary: Acute and convalescent COVID-19 specimens originated in the United States, Italy and Spain.

TCRdb's table, derived via immunoSEQ multiplex PCR, lists solely in-frame clones and lacks some. The data hold some 190,000 clones, with about 88% observed a single time. CDR3 length: 15 residues. The ends were cut back, 7 bases at V and 3 bases at J, with 15 bases in the middle. Germline V lookup: CDR1 KGHSH, CDR2 LQKENI. Donors were grouped by their self-reported clinical history. The receptor was derived from a woman younger than 45 who had recovered from COVID-19. Source material: PBMCs or T cells enriched from blood (not recorded which). The chain is built from TRBV18 and TRBJ2-2, with D possibly being TRBD2 (6 bases). CDR3 region: CASFYRGLHTGELFF. CDR3 DNA sequence: TGTGCCAGCTTCTACCGGGGACTGCACACCGGGGAGCTGTTTTTT.